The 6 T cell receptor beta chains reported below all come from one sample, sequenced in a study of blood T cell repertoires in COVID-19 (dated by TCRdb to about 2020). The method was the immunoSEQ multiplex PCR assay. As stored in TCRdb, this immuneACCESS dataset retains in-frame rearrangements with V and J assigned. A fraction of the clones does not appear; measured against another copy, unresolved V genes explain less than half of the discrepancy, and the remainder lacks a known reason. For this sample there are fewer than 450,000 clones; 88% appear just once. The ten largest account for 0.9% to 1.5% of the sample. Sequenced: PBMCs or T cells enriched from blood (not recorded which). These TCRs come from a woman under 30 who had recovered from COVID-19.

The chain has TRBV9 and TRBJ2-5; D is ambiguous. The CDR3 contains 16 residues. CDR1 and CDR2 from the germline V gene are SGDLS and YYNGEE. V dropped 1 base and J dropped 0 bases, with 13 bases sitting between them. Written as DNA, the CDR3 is TGTGCCAGCAGCGTATCTGTAGCCACCTACCAAGAGACCCAGTACTTC. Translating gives CASSVSVATYQETQYF.

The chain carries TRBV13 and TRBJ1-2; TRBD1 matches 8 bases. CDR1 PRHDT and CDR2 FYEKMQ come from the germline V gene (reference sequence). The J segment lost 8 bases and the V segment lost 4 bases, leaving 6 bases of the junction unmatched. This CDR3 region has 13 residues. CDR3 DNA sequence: TGTGCCAGCAGCTCGCAGGGGGCCAGGGGCTACACCTTC. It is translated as CASSSQGARGYTF. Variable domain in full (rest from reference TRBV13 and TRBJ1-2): AAGVIQSPRHLIKEKRETATLKCYPIPRHDTVYWYQQGPGQDPQFLISFYEKMQSDKGSIPDRFSAQQFSDYHSELNMSSLELGDSALYFCASSSQGARGYTFGSGTRLTVV.

DNA of the CDR3: TGTGCCAGTAGTCGGTCCGAGGGGGGGAGCTCCTACGAGCAGTACTTC. Protein sequence: CASSRSEGGSSYEQYF. The V call is TRBV19, the J call TRBJ2-7; the D gene is possibly TRBD2 (7 bases). Germline values: CDR1 LNHDA, CDR2 SQIVND (reference sequence). The CDR3 is 16 amino acids. The V gene lost 5 bases and the J gene lost 0 bases, with 17 bases spanning the gap. The full variable domain, with the rest looked up from reference TRBV19 and TRBJ2-7, is DGGITQSPKYLFRKEGQNVTLSCEQNLNHDAMYWYRQDPGQGLRLIYYSQIVNDFQKGDIAEGYSVSREKKESFPLTVTSAQKNPTAFYLCASSRSEGGSSYEQYFGPGTRLTVT.

CDR3 sequence reads: CASRDRRRNQPQHF. CDR3 DNA: TGTGCCAGCAGGGACAGGCGACGCAATCAGCCCCAGCATTTT. This sequence joins TRBV28 and TRBJ1-5; 7 bases line up with TRBD1. The CDR3 loop spans 14 amino acids. The J segment lost 2 bases and the V segment lost 6 bases, leaving 4 bases of the junction unmatched. Germline lookup yields CDR1 MDHEN and CDR2 SYDVKM.

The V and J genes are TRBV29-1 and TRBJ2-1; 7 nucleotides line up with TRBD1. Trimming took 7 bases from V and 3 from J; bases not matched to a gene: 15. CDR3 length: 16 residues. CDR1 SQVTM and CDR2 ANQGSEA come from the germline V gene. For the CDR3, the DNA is TGCAGCGCCCGAGCTGGGGCAGGGGGAATCTACAATGAGCAGTTCTTC. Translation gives CSARAGAGGIYNEQFF.

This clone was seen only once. The CDR3 sequence: CASQGIYNSPLHF. CDR3 DNA: TGTGCCAGTCAGGGGATCTATAATTCACCCCTCCACTTT. The genes are TRBV9 and TRBJ1-6, with TRBD1 as a possible D gene (6 bases). The CDR3 spans 13 residues. Trimming cost V 8 bases and J 3 bases, with 9 bases left between them. CDR1 SGDLS and CDR2 YYNGEE come from the germline V gene.